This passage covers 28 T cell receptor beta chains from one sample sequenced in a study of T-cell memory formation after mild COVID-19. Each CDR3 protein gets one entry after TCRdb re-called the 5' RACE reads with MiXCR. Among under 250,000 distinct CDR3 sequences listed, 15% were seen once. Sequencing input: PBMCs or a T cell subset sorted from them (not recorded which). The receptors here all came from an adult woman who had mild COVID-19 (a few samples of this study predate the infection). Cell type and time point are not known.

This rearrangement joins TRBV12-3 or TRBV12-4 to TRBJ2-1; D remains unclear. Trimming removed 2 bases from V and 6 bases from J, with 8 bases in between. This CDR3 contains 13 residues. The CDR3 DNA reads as TGTGCCAGCAGTTTAAAACAGCGCAATGAGCAGTTCTTC. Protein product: CASSLKQRNEQFF.

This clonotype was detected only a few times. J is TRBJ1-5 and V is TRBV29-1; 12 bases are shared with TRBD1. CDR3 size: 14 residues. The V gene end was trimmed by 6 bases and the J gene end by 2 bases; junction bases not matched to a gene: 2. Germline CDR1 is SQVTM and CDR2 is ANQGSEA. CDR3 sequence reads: CSVGTGGGNQPQHF. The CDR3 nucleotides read TGCAGCGTGGGGACAGGGGGCGGCAATCAGCCCCAGCATTTT.

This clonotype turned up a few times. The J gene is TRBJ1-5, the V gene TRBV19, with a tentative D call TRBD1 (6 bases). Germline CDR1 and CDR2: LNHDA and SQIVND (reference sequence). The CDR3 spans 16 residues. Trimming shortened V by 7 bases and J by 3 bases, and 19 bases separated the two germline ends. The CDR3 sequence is CASTPLPGAYNQPQHF. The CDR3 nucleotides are TGTGCCAGTACCCCCCTCCCAGGGGCGTACAATCAGCCCCAGCATTTT.

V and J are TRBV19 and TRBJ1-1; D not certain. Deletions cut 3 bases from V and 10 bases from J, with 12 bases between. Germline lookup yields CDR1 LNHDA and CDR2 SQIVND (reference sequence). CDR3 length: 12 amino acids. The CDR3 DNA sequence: TGTGCCAGTAGTATGGTAGGAAGTGGAGCTTTCTTT. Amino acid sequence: CASSMVGSGAFF.

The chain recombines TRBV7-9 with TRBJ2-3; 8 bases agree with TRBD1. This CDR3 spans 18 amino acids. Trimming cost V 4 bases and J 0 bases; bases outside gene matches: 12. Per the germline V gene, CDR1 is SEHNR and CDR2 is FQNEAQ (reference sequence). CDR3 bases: TGTGCCAGCAGCTCGACAGGGGAGTATAGCGAAAGCACAGATACGCAGTATTTT. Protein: CASSSTGEYSESTDTQYF.

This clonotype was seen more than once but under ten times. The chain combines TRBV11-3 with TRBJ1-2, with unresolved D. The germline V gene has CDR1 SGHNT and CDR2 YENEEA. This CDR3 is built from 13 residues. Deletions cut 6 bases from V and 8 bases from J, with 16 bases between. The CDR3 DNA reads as TGTGCCAGCAGGAAGATGGAGGGTGAGGGCTACACCTTC. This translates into CASRKMEGEGYTF.

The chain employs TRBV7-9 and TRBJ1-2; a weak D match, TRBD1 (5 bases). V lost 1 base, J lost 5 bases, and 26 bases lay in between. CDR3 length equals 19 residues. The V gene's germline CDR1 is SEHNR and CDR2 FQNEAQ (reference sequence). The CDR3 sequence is CASSLVFPARDGEGYGYTF. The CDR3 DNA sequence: TGTGCCAGCAGCTTAGTATTCCCAGCTCGGGACGGGGAAGGTTATGGCTACACCTTC.

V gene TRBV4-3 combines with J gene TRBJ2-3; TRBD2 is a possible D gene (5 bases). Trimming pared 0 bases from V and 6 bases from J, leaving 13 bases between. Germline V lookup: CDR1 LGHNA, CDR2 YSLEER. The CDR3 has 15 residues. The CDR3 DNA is TGCGCCAGCAGCCAAGACGAGAGGGCCGGGGATACGCAGTATTTT. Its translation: CASSQDERAGDTQYF.

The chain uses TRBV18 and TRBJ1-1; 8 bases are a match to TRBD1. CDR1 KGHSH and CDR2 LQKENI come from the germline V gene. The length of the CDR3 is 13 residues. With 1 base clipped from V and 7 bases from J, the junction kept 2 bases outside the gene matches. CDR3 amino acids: CASSPQTGDEAFF. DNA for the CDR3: TGTGCCAGCTCACCACAGACAGGGGATGAAGCTTTCTTT.

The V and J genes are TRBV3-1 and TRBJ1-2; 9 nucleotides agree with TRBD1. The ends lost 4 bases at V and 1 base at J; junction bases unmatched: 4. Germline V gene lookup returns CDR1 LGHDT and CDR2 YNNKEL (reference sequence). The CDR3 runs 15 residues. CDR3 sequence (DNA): TGTGCCAGCAGCCCTCGGGACAGGGTTAACTATGGCTACACCTTC. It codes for CASSPRDRVNYGYTF.

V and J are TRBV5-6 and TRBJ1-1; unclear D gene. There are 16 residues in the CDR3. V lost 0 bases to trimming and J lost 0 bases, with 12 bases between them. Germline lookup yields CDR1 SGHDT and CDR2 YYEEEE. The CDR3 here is CASSLEPFVMNTEAFF. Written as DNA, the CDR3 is TGTGCCAGCAGCTTGGAACCTTTCGTCATGAACACTGAAGCTTTCTTT.

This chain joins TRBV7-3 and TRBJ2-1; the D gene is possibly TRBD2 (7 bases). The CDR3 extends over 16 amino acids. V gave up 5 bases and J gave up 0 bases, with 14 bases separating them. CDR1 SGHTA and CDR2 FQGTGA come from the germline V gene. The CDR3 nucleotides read TGTGCCAGCAGCCCCTTAGGGGGGGTCTCCTACAATGAGCAGTTCTTC. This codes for CASSPLGGVSYNEQFF.

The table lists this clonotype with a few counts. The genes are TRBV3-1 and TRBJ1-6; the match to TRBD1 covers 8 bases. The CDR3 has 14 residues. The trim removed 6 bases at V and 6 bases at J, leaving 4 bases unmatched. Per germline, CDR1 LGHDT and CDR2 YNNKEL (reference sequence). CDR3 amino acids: CASRKTGANSPLHF. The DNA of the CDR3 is TGTGCCAGCAGGAAGACAGGGGCTAATTCACCCCTCCACTTT. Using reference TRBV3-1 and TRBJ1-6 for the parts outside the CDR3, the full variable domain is DTAVSQTPKYLVTQMGNDKSIKCEQNLGHDTMYWYKQDSKKFLKIMFSYNNKELIINETVPNRFSPKSPDKAHLNLHINSLELGDSAVYFCASRKTGANSPLHFGNGTRLTVT.

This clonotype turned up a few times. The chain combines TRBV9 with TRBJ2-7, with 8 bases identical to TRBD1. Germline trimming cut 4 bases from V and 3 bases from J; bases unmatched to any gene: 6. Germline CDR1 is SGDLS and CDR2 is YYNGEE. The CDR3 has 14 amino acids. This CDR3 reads CASSTGGLNYEQYF. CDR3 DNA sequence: TGTGCCAGCAGCACAGGGGGACTGAACTACGAGCAGTACTTC.

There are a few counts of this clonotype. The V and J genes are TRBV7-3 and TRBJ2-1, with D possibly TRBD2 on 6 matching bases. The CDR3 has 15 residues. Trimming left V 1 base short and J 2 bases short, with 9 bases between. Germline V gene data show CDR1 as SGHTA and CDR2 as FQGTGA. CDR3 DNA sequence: TGTGCCAGCAGCTTAAGCGGGACCGCCTACAATGAGCAGTTCTTC. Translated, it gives CASSLSGTAYNEQFF.

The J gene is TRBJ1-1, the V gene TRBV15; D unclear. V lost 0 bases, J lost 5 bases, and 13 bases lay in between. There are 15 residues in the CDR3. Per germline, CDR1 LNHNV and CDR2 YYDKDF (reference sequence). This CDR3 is CATSRDLGLVTEAFF. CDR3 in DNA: TGTGCCACCAGCAGAGATCTAGGGCTAGTAACTGAAGCTTTCTTT.

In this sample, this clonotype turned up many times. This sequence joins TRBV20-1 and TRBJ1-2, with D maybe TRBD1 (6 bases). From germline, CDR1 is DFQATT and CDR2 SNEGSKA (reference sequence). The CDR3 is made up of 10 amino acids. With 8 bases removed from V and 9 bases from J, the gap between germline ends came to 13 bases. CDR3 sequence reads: CSPRGDSYTF. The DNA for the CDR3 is TGCAGTCCCCGGGGGGACAGCTACACCTTC.

The CDR3 here is CASSLGWGSYNEQFF. The CDR3 DNA reads as TGTGCCAGCAGCTTGGGTTGGGGGAGTTACAATGAGCAGTTCTTC. The genes are TRBV5-5 and TRBJ2-1, with D possibly being TRBD1 or TRBD2 (5 bases each). Trimming removed 0 bases at V and 4 bases at J, with 11 bases between. Germline V gives CDR1 SGHKS, CDR2 YYEKEE (reference sequence). The CDR3 length is 15 residues.

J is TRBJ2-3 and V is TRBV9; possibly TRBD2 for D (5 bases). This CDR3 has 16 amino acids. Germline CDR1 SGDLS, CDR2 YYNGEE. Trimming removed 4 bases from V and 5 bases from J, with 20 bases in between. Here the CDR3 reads CASSPRGRSWGDTQYF. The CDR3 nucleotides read TGTGCCAGCAGCCCCCGGGGTCGCTCCTGGGGAGATACGCAGTATTTT.

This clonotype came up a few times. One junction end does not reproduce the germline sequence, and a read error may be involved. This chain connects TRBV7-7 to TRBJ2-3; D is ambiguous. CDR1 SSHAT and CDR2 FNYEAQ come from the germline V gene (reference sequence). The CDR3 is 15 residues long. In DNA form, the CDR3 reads TGTGCTAGCAGCTTAGGGCTTCTTAACACAGATACGCAGTATTTT. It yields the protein CASSLGLLNTDTQYF.

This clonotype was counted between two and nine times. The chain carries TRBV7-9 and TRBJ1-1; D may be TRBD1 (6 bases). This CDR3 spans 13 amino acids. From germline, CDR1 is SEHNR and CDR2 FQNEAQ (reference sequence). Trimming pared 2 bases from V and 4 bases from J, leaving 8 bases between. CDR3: CASSLPGATEAFF. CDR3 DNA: TGTGCCAGCAGCTTACCAGGGGCCACTGAAGCTTTCTTT. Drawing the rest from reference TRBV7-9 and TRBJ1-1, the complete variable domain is DTGVSQNPRHKITKRGQNVTFRCDPISEHNRLYWYRQTLGQGPEFLTYFQNEAQLEKSRLLSDRFSAERPKGSFSTLEIQRTEQGDSAMYLCASSLPGATEAFFGQGTRLTVV.

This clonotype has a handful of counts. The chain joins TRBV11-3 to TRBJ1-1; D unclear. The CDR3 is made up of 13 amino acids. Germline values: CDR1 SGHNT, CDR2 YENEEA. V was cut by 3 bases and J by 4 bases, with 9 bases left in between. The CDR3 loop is CASSFTSGTEAFF. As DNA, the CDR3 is TGTGCCAGCAGCTTTACCTCGGGCACTGAAGCTTTCTTT.

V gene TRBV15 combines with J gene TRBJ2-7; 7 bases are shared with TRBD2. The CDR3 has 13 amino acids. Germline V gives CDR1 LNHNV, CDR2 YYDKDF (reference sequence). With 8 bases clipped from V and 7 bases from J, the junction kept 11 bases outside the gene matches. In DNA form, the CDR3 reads TGTGCCACCGCGCCGGGACTAAAGGATGAGCAGTACTTC. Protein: CATAPGLKDEQYF.

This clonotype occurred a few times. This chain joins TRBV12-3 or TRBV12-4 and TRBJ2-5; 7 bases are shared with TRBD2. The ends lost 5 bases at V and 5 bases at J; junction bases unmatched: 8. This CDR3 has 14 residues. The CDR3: CASSPHGGGETQYF. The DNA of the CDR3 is TGTGCCAGCAGTCCTCATGGGGGAGGGGAGACCCAGTACTTC.

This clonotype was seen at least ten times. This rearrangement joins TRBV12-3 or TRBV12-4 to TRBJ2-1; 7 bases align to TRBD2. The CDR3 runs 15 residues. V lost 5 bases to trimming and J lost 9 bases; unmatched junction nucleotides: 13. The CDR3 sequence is CASSPGAGGRLEQFF. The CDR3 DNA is TGTGCCAGCAGTCCCGGGGCCGGGGGGAGACTTGAGCAGTTCTTC.

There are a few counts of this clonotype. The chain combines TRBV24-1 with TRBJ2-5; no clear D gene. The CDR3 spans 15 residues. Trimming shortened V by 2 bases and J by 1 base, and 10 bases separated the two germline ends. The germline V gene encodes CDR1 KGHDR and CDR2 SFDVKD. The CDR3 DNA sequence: TGTGCCACCAGTGATTCGACCAAGCCCCAAGAGACCCAGTACTTC. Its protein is CATSDSTKPQETQYF.

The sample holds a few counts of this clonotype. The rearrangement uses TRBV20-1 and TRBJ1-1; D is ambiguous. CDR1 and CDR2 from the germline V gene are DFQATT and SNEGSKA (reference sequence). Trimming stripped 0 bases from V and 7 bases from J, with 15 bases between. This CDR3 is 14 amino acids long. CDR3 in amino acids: CSARDLKEVGEAFF. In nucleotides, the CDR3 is TGCAGTGCTAGAGATCTTAAAGAAGTAGGTGAAGCTTTCTTT.

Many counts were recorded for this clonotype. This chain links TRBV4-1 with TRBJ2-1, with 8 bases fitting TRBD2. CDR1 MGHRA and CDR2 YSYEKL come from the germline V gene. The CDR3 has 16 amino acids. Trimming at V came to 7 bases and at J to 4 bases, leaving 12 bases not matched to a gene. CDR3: CASKTIAGRGYNEQFF. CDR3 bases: TGCGCCAGCAAAACTATAGCGGGGCGCGGGTACAATGAGCAGTTCTTC.